Below are 10 T cell receptor beta chains sequenced from a single sample in a study of blood T cell repertoires in COVID-19. TCRdb keeps only in-frame clones here, not all; method: immunoSEQ multiplex PCR. The data contain around 230,000 clones, approximately 80% of them singletons. The specimen was peripheral blood. All receptors derive from a man aged 35 to 55 with acute or convalescent COVID-19.

V usage is TRBV27 and J usage is TRBJ1-1; D might be TRBD1 (6 bases). Germline V gene lookup returns CDR1 MNHEY and CDR2 SMNVEV (reference sequence). V lost 5 bases and J 11 bases, leaving 21 bases between the germline ends. CDR3 length: 14 amino acids. The CDR3 here is CASSTRQDLLQAFF. CDR3 DNA: TGTGCCAGCAGTACCCGACAGGACCTACTGCAGGCTTTCTTT.

The chain carries TRBV18 and TRBJ2-7; 7 bases are a match to TRBD1. Germline values: CDR1 KGHSH, CDR2 LQKENI. CDR3 length: 16 amino acids. V lost 6 bases and J lost 5; bases outside the gene matches: 16. The CDR3 sequence: CASSILISTGRDEQYF. CDR3 nucleotides: TGTGCCAGCTCGATTCTTATTTCGACAGGGCGGGACGAGCAGTACTTC.

The V gene is TRBV7-9, the J gene TRBJ1-2; D gene uncertain. V lost 5 bases and J lost 0, with 22 bases in between. Germline V CDR1 and CDR2: SEHNR, FQNEAQ (reference sequence). This CDR3 region has 18 residues. The CDR3 region is CASSTSPATNYSNYGYTF. The CDR3 bases are TGTGCCAGCAGCACCTCCCCCGCGACCAACTATTCTAACTATGGCTACACCTTC. The full variable domain, rest sourced from reference TRBV7-9 and TRBJ1-2, is DTGVSQNPRHKITKRGQNVTFRCDPISEHNRLYWYRQTLGQGPEFLTYFQNEAQLEKSRLLSDRFSAERPKGSFSTLEIQRTEQGDSAMYLCASSTSPATNYSNYGYTFGSGTRLTVV.

The chain couples TRBV6-4 to TRBJ1-4; D gene uncertain. The germline CDR1 and CDR2 sequences are MRHNA and SNTAGT. Between the trimmed V and J ends, which lost 4 bases and 8 bases, there was a span of 11 bases. The CDR3 contains 13 residues. CDR3 sequence (DNA): TGTGCCAGCAGTGTCGAGGGAGGGGAAAAACTGTTTTTT. Its translation is CASSVEGGEKLFF.

This clone was seen only a few times. This chain links TRBV7-8 with TRBJ2-4, with TRBD1 matching over 9 bases. CDR1 SGHVS and CDR2 FQNEAQ come from the germline V gene. V gave up 5 bases and J gave up 7 bases; unmatched junction bases: 3. CDR3 length equals 13 residues. CDR3 residues: CASSPGTGNIQYF. Written as DNA, the CDR3 is TGTGCCAGCAGCCCAGGGACAGGGAACATTCAGTACTTC.

This chain connects TRBV2 to TRBJ2-5, with TRBD2 matching over 8 bases. Per germline, CDR1 SNHLY and CDR2 FYNNEI. The J segment lost 5 bases and the V segment lost 5 bases, leaving 19 bases of the junction unmatched. This CDR3 region has 18 residues. The CDR3 region is CASSTDSSGRRERETQYF. CDR3 bases: TGTGCCAGCAGTACTGATTCGAGCGGGAGAAGGGAGCGGGAGACCCAGTACTTC.

This clone has just a few counts. The V gene is TRBV24-1, the J gene TRBJ2-1; 7 bases line up with TRBD1. The CDR3 is 16 amino acids. Germline CDR1 is KGHDR and CDR2 is SFDVKD. Germline trimming cut 4 bases from V and 10 bases from J; bases unmatched to any gene: 15. The CDR3, as DNA: TGTGCCACCAGTGAACAGGGATCAAGCTTACAGGGGGAGCAGTTCTTC. Encoded protein: CATSEQGSSLQGEQFF.

The rearrangement joins TRBV18 to TRBJ1-5, with TRBD1 matching over 9 bases. The CDR3 length is 18 residues. Per the germline V gene, CDR1 is KGHSH and CDR2 is LQKENI. Trimming removed 0 bases from V and 3 bases from J; junction bases left unmatched: 9. The DNA for the CDR3 is TGTGCCAGCTCACCACCAGCCGGGACAGGGTTCGACAATCAGCCCCAGCATTTT. Its translation is CASSPPAGTGFDNQPQHF.

This sequence joins TRBV11-2 and TRBJ2-3; perhaps TRBD2 as D (7 bases). This CDR3 comprises 14 residues. Germline V CDR1 and CDR2: SGHAT, FQNNGV. V shed 7 bases and J shed 4 bases, with 15 bases lying between them. CDR3 in DNA: TGTGCCAGCACCTCTGGGGGGGGGCCAGATACGCAGTATTTT. This encodes CASTSGGGPDTQYF. Supplemented by reference TRBV11-2 and TRBJ2-3, the full variable domain reads EAGVAQSPRYKIIEKRQSVAFWCNPISGHATLYWYQQILGQGPKLLIQFQNNGVVDDSQLPKDRFSAERLKGVDSTLKIQPAKLEDSAVYLCASTSGGGPDTQYFGPGTRLTVL.

The chain is built from TRBV10-1 and TRBJ1-6; D not resolved. CDR3 length equals 13 residues. Germline CDR1 WNHNN, CDR2 SYGVQD (reference sequence). The V end lost 6 bases, the J end lost 6 bases, and 9 bases lay between the germline ends. The CDR3 is CASRNSRNSPLHF. For the CDR3, the DNA is TGCGCCAGCAGGAACAGCCGTAATTCACCCCTCCACTTT.